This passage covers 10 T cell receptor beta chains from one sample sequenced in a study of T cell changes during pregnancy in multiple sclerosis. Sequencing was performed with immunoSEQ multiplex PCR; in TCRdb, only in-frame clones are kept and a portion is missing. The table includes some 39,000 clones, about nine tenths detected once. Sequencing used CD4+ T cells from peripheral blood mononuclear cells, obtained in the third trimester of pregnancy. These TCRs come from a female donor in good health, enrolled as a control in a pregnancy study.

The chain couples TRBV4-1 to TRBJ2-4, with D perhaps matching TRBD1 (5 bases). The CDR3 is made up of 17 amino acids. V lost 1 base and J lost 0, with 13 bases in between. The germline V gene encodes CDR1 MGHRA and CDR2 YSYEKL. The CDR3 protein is CASSQGWVGVAKNIQYF. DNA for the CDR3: TGCGCCAGCAGCCAAGGCTGGGTAGGGGTAGCCAAAAACATTCAGTACTTC.

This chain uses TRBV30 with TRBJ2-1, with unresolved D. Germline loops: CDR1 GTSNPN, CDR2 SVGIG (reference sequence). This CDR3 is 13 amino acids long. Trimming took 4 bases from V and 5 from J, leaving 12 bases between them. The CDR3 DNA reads TGTGCCTGGACTTTCGACACCGACAATGAGCAGTTCTTC. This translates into CAWTFDTDNEQFF.

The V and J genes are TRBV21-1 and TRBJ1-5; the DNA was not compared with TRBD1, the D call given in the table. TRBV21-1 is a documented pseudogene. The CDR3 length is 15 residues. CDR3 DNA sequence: TGTGCCAGCAGCAAGGGGCTGGGTCTTAATCAGCCCCAGCATTTT. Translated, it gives CASSKGLGLNQPQHF.

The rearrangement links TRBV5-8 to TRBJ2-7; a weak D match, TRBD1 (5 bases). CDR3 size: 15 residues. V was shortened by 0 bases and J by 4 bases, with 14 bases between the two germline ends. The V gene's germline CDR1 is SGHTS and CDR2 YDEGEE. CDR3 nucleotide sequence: TGTGCCAGCAGCTTGGCCCCAGGGCCATCGTACGAGCAGTACTTC. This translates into CASSLAPGPSYEQYF.

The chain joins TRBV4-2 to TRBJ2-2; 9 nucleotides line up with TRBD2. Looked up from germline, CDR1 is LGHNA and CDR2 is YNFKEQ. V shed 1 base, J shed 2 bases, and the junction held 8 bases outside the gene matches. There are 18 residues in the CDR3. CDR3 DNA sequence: TGTGCCAGCAGCCAAGGAAGTGTTAGCGGGAGTAACACCGGGGAGCTGTTTTTT. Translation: CASSQGSVSGSNTGELFF.

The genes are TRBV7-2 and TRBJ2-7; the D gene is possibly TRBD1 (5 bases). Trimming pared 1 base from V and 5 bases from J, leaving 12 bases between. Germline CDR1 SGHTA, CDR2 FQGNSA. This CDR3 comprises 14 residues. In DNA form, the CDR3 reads TGTGCCAGCAGCTTAGGGGCAGGGTTGAACGAGCAGTACTTC. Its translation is CASSLGAGLNEQYF.

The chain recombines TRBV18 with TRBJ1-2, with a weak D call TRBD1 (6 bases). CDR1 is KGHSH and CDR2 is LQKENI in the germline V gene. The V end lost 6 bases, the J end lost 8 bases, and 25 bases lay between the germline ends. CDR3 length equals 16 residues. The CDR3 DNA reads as TGTGCCAGCTCCCCCAAAAGCAATCCAGGGGAGTACGGCTACACCTTC. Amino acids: CASSPKSNPGEYGYTF.

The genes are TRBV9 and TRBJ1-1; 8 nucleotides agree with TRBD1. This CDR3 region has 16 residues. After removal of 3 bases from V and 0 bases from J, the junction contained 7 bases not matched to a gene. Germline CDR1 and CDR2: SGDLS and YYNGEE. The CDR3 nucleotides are TGTGCCAGCAGCGGACAGGGGATTGGCATGAACACTGAAGCTTTCTTT. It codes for CASSGQGIGMNTEAFF.

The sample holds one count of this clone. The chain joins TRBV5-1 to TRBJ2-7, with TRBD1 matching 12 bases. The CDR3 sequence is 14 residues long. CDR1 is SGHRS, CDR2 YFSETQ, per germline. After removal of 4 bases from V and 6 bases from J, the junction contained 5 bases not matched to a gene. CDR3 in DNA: TGCGCCAGCAGCGACTGGGACAGGGGGCCCGAGCAGTACTTC. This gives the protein CASSDWDRGPEQYF. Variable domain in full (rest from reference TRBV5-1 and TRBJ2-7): KAGVTQTPRYLIKTRGQQVTLSCSPISGHRSVSWYQQTPGQGLQFLFEYFSETQRNKGNFPGRFSGRQFSNSRSEMNVSTLELGDSALYLCASSDWDRGPEQYFGPGTRLTVT.

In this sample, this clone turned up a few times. This CDR3 is CASSGWDTSAHF. The DNA of the CDR3 is TGTGCCAGCAGCGGTTGGGACACCTCAGCTCATTTT. V is TRBV6-1 and J is TRBJ1-5; a weak D match, TRBD1 (6 bases). CDR1 and CDR2 (germline): MNHNS, SASEGT. This CDR3 is 12 amino acids long. Between the trimmed V and J ends, which lost 6 bases and 16 bases, there was a span of 19 bases.